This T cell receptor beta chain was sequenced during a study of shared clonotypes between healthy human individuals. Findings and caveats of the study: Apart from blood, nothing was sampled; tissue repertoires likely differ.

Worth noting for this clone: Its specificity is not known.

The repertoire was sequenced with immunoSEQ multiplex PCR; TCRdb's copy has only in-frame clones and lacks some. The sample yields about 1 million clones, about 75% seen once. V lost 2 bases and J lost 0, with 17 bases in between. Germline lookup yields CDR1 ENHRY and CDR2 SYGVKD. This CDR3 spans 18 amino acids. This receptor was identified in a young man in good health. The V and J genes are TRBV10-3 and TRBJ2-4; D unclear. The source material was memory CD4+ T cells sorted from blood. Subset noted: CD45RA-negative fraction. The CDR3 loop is CAISEGFGPVQAKNIQYF. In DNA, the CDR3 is TGTGCCATCAGTGAGGGGTTTGGGCCTGTCCAAGCCAAAAACATTCAGTACTTC.